Reported below is one TCR beta chain. The method was immunoSEQ multiplex PCR; TCRdb's version includes in-frame clones alone and lacks a portion of them. The sample consists of about 62,000 clones, 70% to 80% of them appearing once. The sample is drawn from a study of OX40 agonist ivuxolimab in advanced cancers. Germline V gene data show CDR1 as MRHNA and CDR2 as SNTAGT. The CDR3 is made up of 14 amino acids. V shed 5 bases and J 6 bases; nucleotides not matched to a gene: 4. The TCR sequence derives from an adult with an advanced solid tumor such as melanoma, head and neck, liver or kidney cancer. This material consisted of CD4+ or CD8+ T cells sorted from blood, taken in a trial of the OX40 agonist ivuxolimab. The chain employs TRBV6-4 and TRBJ2-3; 11 bases line up with TRBD2. CDR3 coding DNA: TGTGCCAGCAGTTCTAGCGGGGGGCTCGATACGCAGTATTTT. It translates to CASSSSGGLDTQYF.